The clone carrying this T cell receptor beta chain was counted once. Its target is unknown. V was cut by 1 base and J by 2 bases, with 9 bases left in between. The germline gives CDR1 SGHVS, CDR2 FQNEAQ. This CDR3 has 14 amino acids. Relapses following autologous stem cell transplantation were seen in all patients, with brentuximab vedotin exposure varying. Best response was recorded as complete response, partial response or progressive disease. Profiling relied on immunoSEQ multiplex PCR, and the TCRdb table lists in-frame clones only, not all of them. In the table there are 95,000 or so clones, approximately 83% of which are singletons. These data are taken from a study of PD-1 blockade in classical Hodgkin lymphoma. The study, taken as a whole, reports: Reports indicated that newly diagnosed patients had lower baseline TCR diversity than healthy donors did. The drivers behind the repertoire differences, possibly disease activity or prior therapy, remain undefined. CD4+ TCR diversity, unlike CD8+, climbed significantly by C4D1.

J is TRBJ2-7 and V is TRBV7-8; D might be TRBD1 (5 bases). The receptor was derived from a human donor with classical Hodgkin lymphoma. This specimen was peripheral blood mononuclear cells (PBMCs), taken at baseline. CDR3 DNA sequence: TGTGCCAGCAGCTTAGTTCCAGGGACCTACGAGCAGTACTTC. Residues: CASSLVPGTYEQYF.